Below, one TCR beta chain is given with its context. Its antigen is as yet unknown. V was pared by 6 bases and J by 3 bases, with 9 bases between. This CDR3 is 13 amino acids long. CDR1 MNHEY and CDR2 SVGAGI come from the germline V gene. This entry is derived from a study of cytomegalovirus exposure and HLA in healthy donors. Study conclusions and caveats: Researchers had no immune exposure information except CMV serostatus available. A later analysis found that most CMV-associated TCR beta chains appeared HLA-restricted.

Amplification used 60 Vbeta primers and 13 Jbeta primers. TCRdb's copy holds only in-frame clones and misses some; the assay was immunoSEQ multiplex PCR. The sample holds 90,000 to 100,000 clones, approximately 79% seen once. This chain connects TRBV6-5 to TRBJ1-5; possible D gene TRBD1, 5 bases. The TCR originated in a male donor in good health and CMV-seronegative. The sequencing input was PBMCs. The CDR3 DNA reads TGTGCCAGCAGCCGACAGTCCAATCAGCCCCAGCATTTT. Translation: CASSRQSNQPQHF.